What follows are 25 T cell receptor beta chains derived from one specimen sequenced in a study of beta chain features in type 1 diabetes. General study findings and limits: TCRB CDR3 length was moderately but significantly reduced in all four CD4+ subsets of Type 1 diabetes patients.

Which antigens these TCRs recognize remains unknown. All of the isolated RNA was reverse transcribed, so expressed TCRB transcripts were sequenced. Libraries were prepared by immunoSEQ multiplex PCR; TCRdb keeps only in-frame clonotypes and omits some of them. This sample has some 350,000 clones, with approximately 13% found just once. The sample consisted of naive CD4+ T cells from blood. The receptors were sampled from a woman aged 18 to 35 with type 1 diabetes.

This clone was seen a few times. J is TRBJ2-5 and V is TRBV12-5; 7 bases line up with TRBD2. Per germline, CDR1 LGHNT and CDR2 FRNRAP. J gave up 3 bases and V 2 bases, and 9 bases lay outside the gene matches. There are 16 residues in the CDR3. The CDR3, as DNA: TGTGCTAGTGGTTTGCCCCCGGGCCTAGCGGAAGAGACCCAGTACTTC. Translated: CASGLPPGLAEETQYF. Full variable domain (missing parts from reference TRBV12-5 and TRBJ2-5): DARVTQTPRHKVTEMGQEVTMRCQPILGHNTVFWYRQTMMQGLELLAYFRNRAPLDDSGMPKDRFSAEMPDATLATLKIQPSEPRDSAVYFCASGLPPGLAEETQYFGPGTRLLVL.

In nucleotides, the CDR3 is TGTGCCAGCAGCCAGTTGGCTGGCACAGATACGCAGTATTTT. Translating it yields CASSQLAGTDTQYF. The chain links TRBV4-2 to TRBJ2-3; unclear D gene. This CDR3 has 14 amino acids. Germline loops: CDR1 LGHNA, CDR2 YNFKEQ. Trimming left V 3 bases short and J 1 base short, with 8 bases between.

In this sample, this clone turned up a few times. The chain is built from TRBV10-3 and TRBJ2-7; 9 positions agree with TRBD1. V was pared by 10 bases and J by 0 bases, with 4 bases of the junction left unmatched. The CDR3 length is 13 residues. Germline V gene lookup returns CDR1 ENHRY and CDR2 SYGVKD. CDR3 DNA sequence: TGTGCCAGCGGACAGGGGAACTCCTACGAGCAGTACTTC. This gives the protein CASGQGNSYEQYF.

The CDR3 DNA sequence: TGTGCCAGCTCACCGCAACTAGCGGGAGGGCCGCGTAATGAGCAGTTCTTC. Protein product: CASSPQLAGGPRNEQFF. The chain is built from TRBV18 and TRBJ2-1; 13 bases map to TRBD2. CDR1 is KGHSH, CDR2 LQKENI, per germline. J lost 7 bases, V lost 3 bases, and 9 bases had no gene match. CDR3 length: 17 residues.

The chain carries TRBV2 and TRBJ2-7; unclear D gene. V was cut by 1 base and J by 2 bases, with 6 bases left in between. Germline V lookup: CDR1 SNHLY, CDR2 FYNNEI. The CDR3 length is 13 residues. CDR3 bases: TGTGCCAGCAGTGAAGGGCTAGCCTACGAGCAGTACTTC. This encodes CASSEGLAYEQYF.

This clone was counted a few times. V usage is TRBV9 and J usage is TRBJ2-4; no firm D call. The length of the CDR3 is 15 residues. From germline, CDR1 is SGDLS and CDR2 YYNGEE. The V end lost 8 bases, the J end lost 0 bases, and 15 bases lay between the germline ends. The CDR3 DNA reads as TGTGCCAGTTCCCCAGGTGAACTAGCCAAAAACATTCAGTACTTC. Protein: CASSPGELAKNIQYF. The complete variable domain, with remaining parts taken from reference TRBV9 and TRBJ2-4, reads DSGVTQTPKHLITATGQRVTLRCSPRSGDLSVYWYQQSLDQGLQFLIQYYNGEERAKGNILERFSAQQFPDLHSELNLSSLELGDSALYFCASSPGELAKNIQYFGAGTRLSVL.

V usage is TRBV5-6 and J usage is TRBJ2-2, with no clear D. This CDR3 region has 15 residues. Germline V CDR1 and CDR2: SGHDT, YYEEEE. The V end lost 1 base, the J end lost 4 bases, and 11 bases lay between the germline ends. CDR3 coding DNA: TGTGCCAGCAGCTTGATAGTAGCCAGCACCGGGGAGCTGTTTTTT. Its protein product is CASSLIVASTGELFF.

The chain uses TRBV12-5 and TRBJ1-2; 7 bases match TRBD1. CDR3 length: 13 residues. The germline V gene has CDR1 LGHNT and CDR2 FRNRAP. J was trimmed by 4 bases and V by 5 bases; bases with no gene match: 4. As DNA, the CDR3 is TGTGCTAGTGGTCGGACAGGTCGCTATGGCTACACCTTC. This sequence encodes CASGRTGRYGYTF. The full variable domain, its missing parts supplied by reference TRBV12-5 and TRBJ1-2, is DARVTQTPRHKVTEMGQEVTMRCQPILGHNTVFWYRQTMMQGLELLAYFRNRAPLDDSGMPKDRFSAEMPDATLATLKIQPSEPRDSAVYFCASGRTGRYGYTFGSGTRLTVV.

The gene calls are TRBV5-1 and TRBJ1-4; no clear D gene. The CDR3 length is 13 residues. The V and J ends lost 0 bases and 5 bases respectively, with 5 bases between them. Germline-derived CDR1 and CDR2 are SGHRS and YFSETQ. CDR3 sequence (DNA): TGCGCCAGCAGCTTGGCCGTGAATGAAAAACTGTTTTTT. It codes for CASSLAVNEKLFF.

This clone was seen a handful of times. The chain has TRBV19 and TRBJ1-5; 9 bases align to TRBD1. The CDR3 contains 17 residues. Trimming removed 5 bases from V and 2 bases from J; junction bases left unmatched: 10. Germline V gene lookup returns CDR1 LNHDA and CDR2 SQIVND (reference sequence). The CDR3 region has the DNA TGTGCCAGTAGTTCCGGGACAGGGCGGGTAGGCAATCAGCCCCAGCATTTT. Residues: CASSSGTGRVGNQPQHF.

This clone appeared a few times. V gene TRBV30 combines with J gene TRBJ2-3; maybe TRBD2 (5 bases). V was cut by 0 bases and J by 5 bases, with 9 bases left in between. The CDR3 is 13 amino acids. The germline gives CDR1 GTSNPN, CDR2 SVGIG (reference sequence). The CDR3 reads CAWSVEGRDTQYF. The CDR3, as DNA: TGTGCCTGGAGTGTCGAAGGGAGAGATACGCAGTATTTT.

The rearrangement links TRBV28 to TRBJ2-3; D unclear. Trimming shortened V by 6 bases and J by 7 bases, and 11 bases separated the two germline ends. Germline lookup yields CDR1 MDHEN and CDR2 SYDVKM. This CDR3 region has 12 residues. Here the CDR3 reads CASSLDSNTQYF. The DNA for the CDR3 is TGTGCCAGCAGCCTAGATAGTAATACGCAGTATTTT.

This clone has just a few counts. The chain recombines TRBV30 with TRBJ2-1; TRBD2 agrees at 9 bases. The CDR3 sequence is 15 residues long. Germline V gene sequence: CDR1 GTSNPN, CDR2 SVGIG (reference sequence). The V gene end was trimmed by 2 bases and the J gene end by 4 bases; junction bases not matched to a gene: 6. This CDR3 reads CAWSSATSGYNEQFF. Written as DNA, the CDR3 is TGTGCCTGGAGTTCGGCGACTAGCGGATACAATGAGCAGTTCTTC.

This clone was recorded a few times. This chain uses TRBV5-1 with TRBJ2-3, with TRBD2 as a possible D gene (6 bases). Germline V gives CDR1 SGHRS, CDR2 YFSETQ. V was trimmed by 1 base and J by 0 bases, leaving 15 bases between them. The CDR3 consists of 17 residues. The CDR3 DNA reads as TGCGCCAGCAGCTTGAGGCCACGGGGGACTAGCACAGATACGCAGTATTTT. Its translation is CASSLRPRGTSTDTQYF.

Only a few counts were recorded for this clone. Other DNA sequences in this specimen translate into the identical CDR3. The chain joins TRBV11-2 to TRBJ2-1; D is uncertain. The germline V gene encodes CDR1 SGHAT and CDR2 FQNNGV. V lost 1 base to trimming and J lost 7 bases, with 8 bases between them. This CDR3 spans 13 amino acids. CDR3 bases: TGTGCCAGCAGCTTAGCCGGCAGGAATGAGCAGTTCTTC. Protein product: CASSLAGRNEQFF. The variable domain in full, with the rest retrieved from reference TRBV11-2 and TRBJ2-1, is EAGVAQSPRYKIIEKRQSVAFWCNPISGHATLYWYQQILGQGPKLLIQFQNNGVVDDSQLPKDRFSAERLKGVDSTLKIQPAKLEDSAVYLCASSLAGRNEQFFGPGTRLTVL.

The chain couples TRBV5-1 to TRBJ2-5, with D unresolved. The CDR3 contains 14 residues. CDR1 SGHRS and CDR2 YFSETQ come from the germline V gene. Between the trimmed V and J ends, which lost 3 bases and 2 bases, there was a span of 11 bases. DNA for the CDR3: TGCGCCAGCAGCTATCAAACCAGACAAGAGACCCAGTACTTC. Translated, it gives CASSYQTRQETQYF.

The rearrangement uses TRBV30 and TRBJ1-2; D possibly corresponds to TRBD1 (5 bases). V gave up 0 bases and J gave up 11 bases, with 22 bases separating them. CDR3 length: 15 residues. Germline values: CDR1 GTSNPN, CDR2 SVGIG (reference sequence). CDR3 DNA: TGTGCCTGGAGTGTACTACTCGGCGGGGGACTAGGATACACCTTC. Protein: CAWSVLLGGGLGYTF.

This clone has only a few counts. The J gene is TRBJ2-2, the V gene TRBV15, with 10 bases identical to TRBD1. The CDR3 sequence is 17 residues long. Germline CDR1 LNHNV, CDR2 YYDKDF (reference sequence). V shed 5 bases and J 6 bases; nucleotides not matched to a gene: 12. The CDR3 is CATSPRLTGGAAGELFF. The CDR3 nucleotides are TGTGCCACCAGCCCACGCCTGACAGGGGGCGCGGCCGGGGAGCTGTTTTTT.

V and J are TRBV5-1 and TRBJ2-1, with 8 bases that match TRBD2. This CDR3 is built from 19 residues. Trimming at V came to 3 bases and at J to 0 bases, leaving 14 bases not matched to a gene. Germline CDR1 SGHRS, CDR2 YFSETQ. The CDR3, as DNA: TGCGCCAGCAGCTCCGATGGTAGCGGGACTTATTACTCCTACAATGAGCAGTTCTTC. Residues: CASSSDGSGTYYSYNEQFF. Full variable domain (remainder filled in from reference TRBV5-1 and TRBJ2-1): KAGVTQTPRYLIKTRGQQVTLSCSPISGHRSVSWYQQTPGQGLQFLFEYFSETQRNKGNFPGRFSGRQFSNSRSEMNVSTLELGDSALYLCASSSDGSGTYYSYNEQFFGPGTRLTVL.

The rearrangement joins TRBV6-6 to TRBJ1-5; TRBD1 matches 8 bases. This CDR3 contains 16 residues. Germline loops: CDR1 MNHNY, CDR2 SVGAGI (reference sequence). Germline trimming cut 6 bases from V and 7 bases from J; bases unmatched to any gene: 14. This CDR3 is CASRPKSRQGRQPQHF. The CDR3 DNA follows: TGTGCCAGCAGACCCAAATCTCGACAGGGGAGGCAGCCCCAGCATTTT.

The CDR3 protein is CASSLGTSVPFEQFF. In nucleotides, the CDR3 is TGCGCCAGCAGCTTGGGGACTAGCGTCCCGTTTGAGCAGTTCTTC. V usage is TRBV5-1 and J usage is TRBJ2-1; 9 nucleotides align to TRBD2. The CDR3 runs 15 residues. V was clipped by 0 bases and J by 9 bases; unmatched bases: 7. Germline V gene data show CDR1 as SGHRS and CDR2 as YFSETQ.

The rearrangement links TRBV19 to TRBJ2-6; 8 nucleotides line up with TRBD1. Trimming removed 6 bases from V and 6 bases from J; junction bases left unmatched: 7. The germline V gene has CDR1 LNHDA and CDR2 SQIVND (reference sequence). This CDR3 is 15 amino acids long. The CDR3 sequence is CASRYGQGAANVLTF. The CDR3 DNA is TGTGCCAGTAGATATGGTCAGGGGGCGGCCAACGTCCTGACTTTC. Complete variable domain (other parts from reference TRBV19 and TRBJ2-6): DGGITQSPKYLFRKEGQNVTLSCEQNLNHDAMYWYRQDPGQGLRLIYYSQIVNDFQKGDIAEGYSVSREKKESFPLTVTSAQKNPTAFYLCASRYGQGAANVLTFGAGSRLTVL.

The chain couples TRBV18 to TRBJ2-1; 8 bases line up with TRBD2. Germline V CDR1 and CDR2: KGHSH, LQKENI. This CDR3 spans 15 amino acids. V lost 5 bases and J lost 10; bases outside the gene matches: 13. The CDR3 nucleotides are TGTGCCAGCTCAGGACTAGCCCCTAACGGACGCGAGCAGTTCTTC. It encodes CASSGLAPNGREQFF.

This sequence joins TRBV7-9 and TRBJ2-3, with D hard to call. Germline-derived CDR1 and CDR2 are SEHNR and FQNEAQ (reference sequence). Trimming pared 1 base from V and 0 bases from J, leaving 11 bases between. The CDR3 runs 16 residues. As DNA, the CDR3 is TGTGCCAGCAGCTTAGTTAGCTTTTCTAGCACAGATACGCAGTATTTT. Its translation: CASSLVSFSSTDTQYF.

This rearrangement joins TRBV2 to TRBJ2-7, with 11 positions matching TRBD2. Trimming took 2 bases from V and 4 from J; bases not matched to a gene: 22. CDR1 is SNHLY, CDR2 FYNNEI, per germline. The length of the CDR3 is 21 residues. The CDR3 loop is CASSETFRGTSGNLIYYEQYF. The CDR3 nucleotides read TGTGCCAGCAGTGAAACATTTAGGGGGACTAGCGGTAATCTTATCTATTACGAGCAGTACTTC.